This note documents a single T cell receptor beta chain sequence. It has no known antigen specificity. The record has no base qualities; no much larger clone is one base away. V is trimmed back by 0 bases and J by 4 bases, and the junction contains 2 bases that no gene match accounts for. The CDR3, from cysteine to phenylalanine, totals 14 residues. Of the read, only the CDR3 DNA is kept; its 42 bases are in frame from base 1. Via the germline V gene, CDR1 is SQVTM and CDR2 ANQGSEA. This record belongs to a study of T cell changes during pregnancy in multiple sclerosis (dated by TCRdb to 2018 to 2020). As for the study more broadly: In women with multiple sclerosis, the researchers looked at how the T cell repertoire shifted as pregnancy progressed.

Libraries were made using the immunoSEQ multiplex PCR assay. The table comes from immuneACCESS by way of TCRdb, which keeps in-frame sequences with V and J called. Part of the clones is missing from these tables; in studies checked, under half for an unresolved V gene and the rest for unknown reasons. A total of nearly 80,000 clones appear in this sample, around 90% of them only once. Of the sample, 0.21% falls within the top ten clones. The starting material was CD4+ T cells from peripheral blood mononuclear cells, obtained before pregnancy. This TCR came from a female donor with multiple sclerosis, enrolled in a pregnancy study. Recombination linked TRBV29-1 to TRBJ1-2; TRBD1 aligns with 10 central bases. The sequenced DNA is TGCAGCGTTGAAGAGGACAGGGGGTTCTATGGCTACACCTTC. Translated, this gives CSVEEDRGFYGYTF.